The 17 T cell receptor beta chains in this list originate from one sample, sequenced in a study of spatial heterogeneity in lung cancer. Time point indicated: sample taken at primary tumor resection. Unsorted tumor, nontumor lung tissue or cryopreserved PBMC supplied the whole RNA. TCRdb re-called the 5' RACE reads with MiXCR, one entry per CDR3 protein. The table has tens of thousands of distinct CDR3 sequences, roughly 8.4% seen once. Sequenced material: PBMCs, taken at surgery. All receptors come from a female donor with early-stage non-small cell lung cancer.

This clonotype showed up many times. The CDR3 sequence: CASSSPGPPRFYGYTF. Here the CDR3 DNA reads TGTGCCAGCAGCTCGCCCGGCCCACCCCGATTCTATGGCTACACCTTC. V gene TRBV7-2 combines with J gene TRBJ1-2; D gene unclear. Germline values: CDR1 SGHTA, CDR2 FQGNSA. The CDR3 is 16 residues long. Trimming left V 4 bases short and J 4 bases short, with 19 bases between.

A few counts support this clonotype. Just one base apart from a much larger clone, this may be a read error. The J gene is TRBJ2-1, the V gene TRBV7-8; 10 bases are shared with TRBD1. In germline, CDR1 is SGHVS, CDR2 FQNEAQ. This CDR3 comprises 14 residues. Losses at the gene ends were 2 bases for V and 9 bases for J; bases not matched to a gene: 4. DNA for the CDR3: TGTGCCAGCAGCTTAAGACAGGGGGCAGGTGAGCAGTTCTTC. Translated, it gives CASSLRQGAGEQFF.

There are many counts of this clonotype. The rearrangement links TRBV24-1 to TRBJ2-5; D is perhaps TRBD2 (6 bases). The germline gives CDR1 KGHDR, CDR2 SFDVKD. CDR3 length equals 13 residues. Trimming removed 5 bases at V and 3 bases at J, with 9 bases between. CDR3 loop: CATSVGGEETQYF. For the CDR3, the DNA is TGTGCCACCAGTGTAGGCGGGGAAGAGACCCAGTACTTC.

This clonotype was found many times. J is TRBJ1-2 and V is TRBV29-1; D unresolved. The germline CDR1 and CDR2 sequences are SQVTM and ANQGSEA. There are 11 residues in the CDR3. Deletions cut 5 bases from V and 0 bases from J, with 4 bases between. The DNA of the CDR3 is TGCAGCGTTTTAGCTAACTATGGCTACACCTTC. This sequence encodes CSVLANYGYTF.

This clonotype was seen many times. The chain recombines TRBV12-3 or TRBV12-4 with TRBJ1-4; 9 bases are shared with TRBD1. The V gene end was trimmed by 5 bases and the J gene end by 8 bases; junction bases not matched to a gene: 6. The CDR3 totals 14 residues. For the CDR3, the DNA is TGTGCCAGCAGTCTCGGGGACAGGGACGAAAAACTGTTTTTT. Translating it yields CASSLGDRDEKLFF.

This clonotype was observed at least ten times. This sequence joins TRBV7-9 and TRBJ2-1; no clear D. The CDR3 covers 11 residues. CDR1 SEHNR and CDR2 FQNEAQ come from the germline V gene (reference sequence). V dropped 0 bases and J dropped 13 bases, with 7 bases sitting between them. CDR3 nucleotides: TGTGCCAGCAGCTTAGCTAGACCCCAGTTCTTC. Its protein is CASSLARPQFF. Complete variable domain (other parts from reference TRBV7-9 and TRBJ2-1): DTGVSQNPRHKITKRGQNVTFRCDPISEHNRLYWYRQTLGQGPEFLTYFQNEAQLEKSRLLSDRFSAERPKGSFSTLEIQRTEQGDSAMYLCASSLARPQFFGPGTRLTVL.

This clonotype was counted many times. V gene TRBV20-1 combines with J gene TRBJ2-1; 9 bases line up with TRBD1. The CDR3 covers 16 residues. With V trimmed by 1 base and J by 7 bases, 11 bases remained unmatched. The germline V gene has CDR1 DFQATT and CDR2 SNEGSKA (reference sequence). The CDR3 nucleotides read TGCAGTGCTAGAGGCCCCCGAGACAGGGGGTCGAATGAGCAGTTCTTC. Amino acids: CSARGPRDRGSNEQFF.

This clonotype has only a few counts. J is TRBJ2-5 and V is TRBV28; D tentatively fits TRBD1 or TRBD2 (5 bases each). The V gene lost 4 bases and the J gene lost 2 bases, with 11 bases spanning the gap. Germline V gene lookup returns CDR1 MDHEN and CDR2 SYDVKM. This CDR3 is 14 amino acids long. The CDR3 here is CASSSHWGQETQYF. The CDR3, as DNA: TGTGCCAGCAGTTCGCATTGGGGGCAAGAGACCCAGTACTTC.

In this sample, this clonotype turned up a few times. V and J are TRBV5-1 and TRBJ2-1; D is uncertain. Between the trimmed V and J ends, which lost 5 bases and 0 bases, there was a span of 15 bases. This CDR3 has 16 residues. The germline CDR1 and CDR2 sequences are SGHRS and YFSETQ. The CDR3 is CASRPGAVSSYNEQFF. The CDR3 DNA is TGCGCCAGCAGGCCAGGAGCCGTAAGCTCCTACAATGAGCAGTTCTTC.

This clonotype showed up just a few times. The chain employs TRBV6-2 or TRBV6-3 and TRBJ1-1, with 7 positions matching TRBD1. The J segment lost 4 bases and the V segment lost 5 bases, leaving 7 bases of the junction unmatched. The CDR3 totals 14 residues. Per germline, CDR1 MNHEY and CDR2 SVGEGT. CDR3 in amino acids: CASSRQGRATEAFF. DNA of the CDR3: TGTGCCAGCAGTCGACAGGGCCGGGCCACTGAAGCTTTCTTT.

This clonotype was observed many times. The chain uses TRBV20-1 and TRBJ1-5; 9 bases line up with TRBD1. Germline V gene lookup returns CDR1 DFQATT and CDR2 SNEGSKA (reference sequence). Unmatched junction bases numbered 7, after V lost 2 bases and J lost 8 bases. The CDR3 has 14 amino acids. The CDR3 is CSARTGQGKEPQHF. The CDR3 bases are TGCAGTGCTAGAACGGGACAGGGAAAAGAGCCCCAGCATTTT.

The table lists this clonotype with a few counts. The J gene is TRBJ1-2, the V gene TRBV6-2 or TRBV6-3; the D is unclear. This CDR3 region has 11 residues. Germline values: CDR1 MNHEY, CDR2 SVGEGT. V was trimmed by 5 bases and J by 10 bases, leaving 11 bases between them. CDR3 loop: CASSVFYSYTF. CDR3 DNA sequence: TGTGCCAGCAGTGTGTTTTACTCCTACACCTTC.

This clonotype was observed a few times. The rearrangement links TRBV10-3 to TRBJ2-2, with D perhaps matching TRBD1 or TRBD2 (5 bases each). CDR1 ENHRY and CDR2 SYGVKD come from the germline V gene. V was clipped by 0 bases and J by 3 bases, with 8 bases between them. The length of the CDR3 is 15 residues. This chain's CDR3 is CAISESQGDTGELFF. In nucleotides, the CDR3 is TGTGCCATCAGTGAGTCGCAGGGAGACACCGGGGAGCTGTTTTTT.

V usage is TRBV7-9 and J usage is TRBJ1-1; tentative D call: TRBD1 (6 bases). V lost 1 base and J lost 4, with 10 bases in between. Germline V gene data show CDR1 as SEHNR and CDR2 as FQNEAQ (reference sequence). The CDR3 is made up of 14 amino acids. The DNA of the CDR3 is TGTGCCAGCAGCTTAGGTGCCAGGGGCACTGAAGCTTTCTTT. Residues: CASSLGARGTEAFF. Full variable domain (missing parts from reference TRBV7-9 and TRBJ1-1): DTGVSQNPRHKITKRGQNVTFRCDPISEHNRLYWYRQTLGQGPEFLTYFQNEAQLEKSRLLSDRFSAERPKGSFSTLEIQRTEQGDSAMYLCASSLGARGTEAFFGQGTRLTVV.

CDR3 DNA sequence: TGCGCCAGCAGTGGGCCGGGACTAGCACAATGGATAGAAGTCACAGATACGCAGTATTTT. Amino acid sequence: CASSGPGLAQWIEVTDTQYF. The genes are TRBV10-2 and TRBJ2-3; 9 bases align to TRBD2. V lost 4 bases, J lost 2 bases, and 19 bases stayed unmatched. The CDR3 totals 20 residues. Germline V gives CDR1 WSHSY, CDR2 SAAADI.

There are a few counts of this clonotype. The chain recombines TRBV30 with TRBJ2-1; TRBD2 might be the D (7 bases). V lost 5 bases to trimming and J lost 2 bases, with 16 bases between them. The germline V gene encodes CDR1 GTSNPN and CDR2 SVGIG (reference sequence). The CDR3 consists of 15 residues. The CDR3 DNA reads TGTGCCTGGGGGGGCCTAAGCGGGGCCTACAATGAGCAGTTCTTC. This sequence encodes CAWGGLSGAYNEQFF.

The chain employs TRBV5-1 and TRBJ2-1, with 9 bases matching TRBD1. The CDR3 contains 16 residues. J was trimmed by 6 bases and V by 1 base; bases with no gene match: 8. Germline CDR1 is SGHRS and CDR2 is YFSETQ. The CDR3 DNA follows: TGCGCCAGCAGCTTGCCCGACAGGGGGATCTCCAATGAGCAGTTCTTC. Translating gives CASSLPDRGISNEQFF.